This TCR beta chain was sequenced during a study of blood T cell repertoires in COVID-19. Study overall: Collection of acute and convalescent COVID-19 samples took place in the United States, Italy and Spain.

Study processing details: Reference gene primer amplification yielded estimated nucleated cell counts. Using immunoSEQ multiplex PCR, the repertoire was profiled, and TCRdb retains in-frame clones only, with some absent. V, J and clone size derive from that table, while D and trimming were established from the DNA sequence. The repertoire consists of approximately 190,000 clones, with about nine tenths occurring once and the leading ten covering 5.9%. Germline lookup yields CDR1 SQVTM and CDR2 ANQGSEA. The CDR3 sequence is 12 residues long. V dropped 6 bases and J dropped 5; count of bases not matched to a gene: 6.

This TCR came from a man aged 80 or over with acute or convalescent COVID-19. The J gene is TRBJ2-5, the V gene TRBV29-1, with 7 bases that match TRBD2. Sequenced input: peripheral blood. The CDR3 DNA sequence: TGCAGCGTGGGCGAGGGAGGGGAGACCCAGTACTTC. It yields the protein CSVGEGGETQYF.